This TCR beta chain was sequenced in a study of blood T cells in healthy people across ages. Every participating donor contributed 8.5 to 10 milliliters of peripheral blood through a draw. Alongside a J-beta primer mix, a sample-barcoded 5' primer served in a second PCR lasting 7 to 11 cycles. Every sample gave at least 2.5 million paired-end reads containing CDR3. MiXCR, applied by TCRdb to the 5' RACE reads, yields one record per CDR3 protein. There are some 930,000 distinct CDR3 sequences in the sample; 25% to 30% occur only once, and about 9.4% lies in the top ten. This clonotype occurred a few times. Its target is unknown. V lost 6 bases, J lost 4 bases, and 18 bases stayed unmatched. The germline gives CDR1 SNHLY, CDR2 FYNNEI. The CDR3 is 18 residues long. Study-level points and caveats: Donor CMV status, an unknown factor, possibly confounded changes in expanded clonotypes.

The same data also went into a second study, on T cells of mothers and their children.

This receptor was taken from a woman in her 40s in good health. The rearrangement joins TRBV2 to TRBJ2-7; 10 bases fit TRBD2. Sequencing was done on a sample of blood. The CDR3 DNA follows: TGTGCCAGCAGGCCCTGGGCTAGCGGGGGCCCTAACCCATACGAGCAGTACTTC. The encoded protein is CASRPWASGGPNPYEQYF.